One T cell receptor (beta chain) is described in this entry. Trimming cost V 3 bases and J 12 bases; bases outside gene matches: 9. CDR1 KGHSH and CDR2 LQKENI come from the germline V gene. The CDR3 loop spans 14 amino acids. Original processing methods: Reference gene primer amplification in the assay estimated nucleated cell counts. Assay used: immunoSEQ multiplex PCR; TCRdb lists only in-frame clones, some missing. V and J calls and clone size are given by that table; D and trimming were obtained from the DNA. The profile shows 70,000 or so clones, about 87% of them singletons. These data belong to a study of blood T cell repertoires in COVID-19. Study-level background: Samples representing acute and convalescent COVID-19 were sourced from the United States, Italy and Spain. Nucleic acid was either cDNA or gDNA, and it came from T cells, B-cell-depleted T cells, or PBMCs.

The receptor's source is a woman of 80 years or more with active COVID-19. The gene calls are TRBV18 and TRBJ1-4; 8 bases match TRBD1. Sequencing was performed on peripheral blood. This chain's CDR3 is CASSPGQVLGELFF. The CDR3, as DNA: TGTGCCAGCTCACCGGGACAGGTCCTTGGGGAACTGTTTTTT.